One and the same sample provided the 26 T cell receptor beta chains below, sequenced in a study of blood T cell repertoires in COVID-19. The data were produced by immunoSEQ multiplex PCR, yet TCRdb's version contains in-frame clones alone and is incomplete. The profile shows about 91,000 clones, roughly 71% of them singletons. Sample: peripheral blood. Source of these receptors: a woman of 80 years or more with acute or convalescent COVID-19.

The chain couples TRBV7-2 to TRBJ2-2; 7 bases are shared with TRBD2. The CDR3 consists of 18 residues. V was pared by 7 bases and J by 4 bases, with 18 bases of the junction left unmatched. Germline lookup yields CDR1 SGHTA and CDR2 FQGNSA. CDR3 in DNA: TGTGCCAGCACCCGAACCGGGGGGACTCCGTACAGCACCGGGGAGCTGTTTTTT. Protein: CASTRTGGTPYSTGELFF. The whole variable domain, remainder taken from reference TRBV7-2 and TRBJ2-2, is GAGVSQSPSNKVTEKGKDVELRCDPISGHTALYWYRQSLGQGLEFLIYFQGNSAPDKSGLPSDRFSAERTGGSVSTLTIQRTQQEDSAVYLCASTRTGGTPYSTGELFFGEGSRLTVL.

A single count supports this clone. The chain uses TRBV11-2 and TRBJ2-1; 7 bases fit TRBD2. Germline V gives CDR1 SGHAT, CDR2 FQNNGV. The CDR3 totals 15 residues. J was trimmed by 1 base and V by 4 bases; bases with no gene match: 4. CDR3 bases: TGTGCCAGCAGCTATACTAGCGCATCCTACAATGAGCAGTTCTTC. This sequence encodes CASSYTSASYNEQFF.

This clone was found many times. The gene calls are TRBV9 and TRBJ2-5; the D gene is possibly TRBD2 (6 bases). The germline V gene encodes CDR1 SGDLS and CDR2 YYNGEE. V lost 0 bases and J lost 4, with 16 bases in between. This CDR3 spans 16 amino acids. CDR3 sequence: CASSVAPSEGLETQYF. The CDR3 DNA follows: TGTGCCAGCAGCGTAGCCCCTAGCGAGGGGTTAGAGACCCAGTACTTC. Supplemented by reference TRBV9 and TRBJ2-5, the full variable domain reads DSGVTQTPKHLITATGQRVTLRCSPRSGDLSVYWYQQSLDQGLQFLIQYYNGEERAKGNILERFSAQQFPDLHSELNLSSLELGDSALYFCASSVAPSEGLETQYFGPGTRLLVL.

The V and J genes are TRBV6-2 or TRBV6-3 and TRBJ2-1; 8 nucleotides line up with TRBD2. The V segment lost 0 bases and the J segment 0 bases; nucleotides outside the gene matches: 4. Germline V gene lookup returns CDR1 MNHEY and CDR2 SVGEGT. The CDR3 has 17 amino acids. For the CDR3, the DNA is TGTGCCAGCAGTTACTCCTGGAGCGGGAGCTCCTACAATGAGCAGTTCTTC. This sequence encodes CASSYSWSGSSYNEQFF.

This chain joins TRBV29-1 and TRBJ2-3; 8 bases match TRBD1. With 6 bases clipped from V and 3 bases from J, the junction kept 5 bases outside the gene matches. Germline loops: CDR1 SQVTM, CDR2 ANQGSEA. The CDR3 extends over 13 amino acids. The CDR3 DNA is TGCAGCGTCGCAGGGGGCTGGACAGATACGCAGTATTTT. Translated, it gives CSVAGGWTDTQYF.

This clone is medium-sized in the sample. V gene TRBV9 combines with J gene TRBJ2-2, with D tentatively TRBD2 (6 bases). CDR3 length: 13 residues. Trimming cost V 1 base and J 15 bases, with 16 bases left between them. CDR1 is SGDLS and CDR2 is YYNGEE in the germline V gene. Here the CDR3 DNA reads TGTGCCAGCAGCGTACAGTGGGACTCCGAGGTGTTTTTT. Amino acids: CASSVQWDSEVFF.

Only a few counts were recorded for this clone. The chain is built from TRBV7-8 and TRBJ2-7; 9 bases are a match to TRBD2. CDR3 length: 15 amino acids. The germline V gene has CDR1 SGHVS and CDR2 FQNEAQ. The V and J ends lost 2 bases and 2 bases, in that order; junction bases with no gene match: 4. CDR3 protein: CASSLRTSVTYEQYF. The CDR3 bases are TGTGCCAGCAGCTTAAGGACTAGCGTCACCTACGAGCAGTACTTC.

CDR3 nucleotide sequence: TGTGCCAGCAGCTATTTCGAGGGAAATGGCTACACCTTC. It specifies CASSYFEGNGYTF. V usage is TRBV7-2 and J usage is TRBJ1-2; no firm D call. The V gene's germline CDR1 is SGHTA and CDR2 FQGNSA. Trimming pared 4 bases from V and 6 bases from J, leaving 12 bases between. CDR3 length: 13 residues.

The chain combines TRBV19 with TRBJ1-4; 10 bases are a match to TRBD1. The V and J ends lost 5 bases and 7 bases, in that order; junction bases with no gene match: 7. CDR1 and CDR2 from the germline V gene are LNHDA and SQIVND (reference sequence). CDR3 length: 15 residues. CDR3 loop: CASSVAGQGIEKLFF. The CDR3 DNA reads as TGTGCCAGTAGTGTCGCGGGACAGGGGATTGAAAAACTGTTTTTT.

This clone has at least ten counts. This chain links TRBV6-2 or TRBV6-3 with TRBJ2-1, with 8 bases fitting TRBD2. J gave up 0 bases and V 6 bases, and 4 bases lay outside the gene matches. The length of the CDR3 is 15 residues. Germline assignment: CDR1 MNHEY and CDR2 SVGEGT. The DNA of the CDR3 is TGTGCCAGCAGCCTGAGCGGGAGCTCCTACAATGAGCAGTTCTTC. It is translated as CASSLSGSSYNEQFF.

Comments on this clone: One end of the junction varies from germline; a read error may be responsible. V and J are TRBV7-8 and TRBJ2-7, with a possible D match to TRBD1 (5 bases). Per germline, CDR1 SGHVS and CDR2 FQNEAQ. The CDR3 sequence is 13 residues long. CDR3 DNA sequence: TGTGCCAGCAGCTTAGACAGGTCCTCCGAGCAGTACTTC. As protein: CASSLDRSSEQYF.

The chain links TRBV21-1 to TRBJ2-4; TRBD1, the table's D call, lacks a check against the DNA. TRBV21-1 is recorded as a pseudogene. This CDR3 has 15 residues. DNA for the CDR3: TGTGCCAGCAGCAAAGGCAGGGGAGCCAAAAACATTCAGTACTTC. This gives the protein CASSKGRGAKNIQYF.

V is TRBV5-1 and J is TRBJ2-7, with 8 bases matching TRBD1. Germline V gene lookup returns CDR1 SGHRS and CDR2 YFSETQ. The V and J ends lost 7 bases and 1 base, in that order; junction bases with no gene match: 4. CDR3 length: 13 amino acids. CDR3 amino acids: CASGGTGSYEQYF. The CDR3 DNA sequence: TGCGCCAGCGGGGGGACAGGTTCCTACGAGCAGTACTTC. Full variable domain (rest looked up from reference TRBV5-1 and TRBJ2-7): KAGVTQTPRYLIKTRGQQVTLSCSPISGHRSVSWYQQTPGQGLQFLFEYFSETQRNKGNFPGRFSGRQFSNSRSEMNVSTLELGDSALYLCASGGTGSYEQYFGPGTRLTVT.

The gene calls are TRBV3-1 (or the pseudogene TRBV3-2) and TRBJ1-6; no firm D call. The CDR3 loop spans 14 amino acids. The germline V gene has CDR1 LGHDT and CDR2 YNNKEL (reference sequence). The germline V and J ends were trimmed by 2 bases and 10 bases, with 12 bases remaining between them. The CDR3 loop reads CASSQLRAGSPLHF. Written as DNA, the CDR3 is TGTGCCAGCAGCCAACTCCGGGCGGGATCACCCCTCCACTTT.

The chain carries TRBV19 and TRBJ2-5; the match to TRBD2 covers 13 bases. The V segment lost 3 bases and the J segment 4 bases; nucleotides outside the gene matches: 8. The germline gives CDR1 LNHDA, CDR2 SQIVND (reference sequence). The CDR3 spans 17 residues. The CDR3 nucleotides read TGTGCCAGTAGTATTTCCGGACTAGCGGGAGTTACAGAGACCCAGTACTTC. Protein sequence: CASSISGLAGVTETQYF.

The rearrangement uses TRBV30 and TRBJ2-3; D is possibly TRBD1 or TRBD2 (6 bases each). CDR1 and CDR2 (germline): GTSNPN, SVGIG (reference sequence). Trimming removed 5 bases at V and 3 bases at J, with 15 bases between. The CDR3 spans 14 residues. In nucleotides, the CDR3 is TGTGCCTGGGGGGGGCCTACTGATACAGATACGCAGTATTTT. As protein: CAWGGPTDTDTQYF.

The J gene is TRBJ2-7, the V gene TRBV6-1, with TRBD2 as a possible D gene (6 bases). The CDR3 covers 15 residues. In germline, CDR1 is MNHNS, CDR2 SASEGT. Between the trimmed V and J ends, which lost 3 bases and 2 bases, there was a span of 14 bases. CDR3 nucleotides: TGTGCCAGCAGTGAGGGGGGTAGAGGTCCCTACGAGCAGTACTTC. Its translation: CASSEGGRGPYEQYF.

V usage is TRBV18 and J usage is TRBJ2-7, with D maybe TRBD2 (5 bases). With 3 bases removed from V and 3 bases from J, the gap between germline ends came to 6 bases. Germline assignment: CDR1 KGHSH and CDR2 LQKENI. The CDR3 consists of 12 residues. CDR3 loop: CASSPAGYEQYF. In DNA form, the CDR3 reads TGTGCCAGCTCACCGGCGGGCTACGAGCAGTACTTC.

The chain links TRBV18 to TRBJ1-5; the D gene is possibly TRBD1 (6 bases). The V gene lost 3 bases and the J gene lost 9 bases, with 15 bases spanning the gap. Germline-derived CDR1 and CDR2 are KGHSH and LQKENI. This CDR3 region has 14 residues. CDR3 in DNA: TGTGCCAGCTCACCGGACAGTTCATCACCGCCCCAGCATTTT. Protein product: CASSPDSSSPPQHF.

The V and J genes are TRBV7-2 and TRBJ2-7; D perhaps matches TRBD1 (6 bases). This CDR3 has 15 residues. In germline, CDR1 is SGHTA, CDR2 FQGNSA. With 4 bases removed from V and 2 bases from J, the gap between germline ends came to 15 bases. The CDR3 DNA is TGTGCCAGCAGCTCGCTTTGGGACAAGACCTACGAGCAGTACTTC. This gives the protein CASSSLWDKTYEQYF. The full variable domain, in which reference TRBV7-2 and TRBJ2-7 provide the parts outside the CDR3, is GAGVSQSPSNKVTEKGKDVELRCDPISGHTALYWYRQSLGQGLEFLIYFQGNSAPDKSGLPSDRFSAERTGGSVSTLTIQRTQQEDSAVYLCASSSLWDKTYEQYFGPGTRLTVT.

V gene TRBV18 combines with J gene TRBJ1-1, with D possibly being TRBD1 (6 bases). V lost 3 bases and J lost 5, with 19 bases in between. Germline CDR1 and CDR2: KGHSH and LQKENI. This CDR3 comprises 16 residues. CDR3 protein: CASSPPVHPGATEAFF. DNA of the CDR3: TGTGCCAGCTCACCCCCCGTTCATCCAGGGGCGACTGAAGCTTTCTTT. The full variable domain, rest sourced from reference TRBV18 and TRBJ1-1, is NAGVMQNPRHLVRRRGQEARLRCSPMKGHSHVYWYRQLPEEGLKFMVYLQKENIIDESGMPKERFSAEFPKEGPSILRIQQVVRGDSAAYFCASSPPVHPGATEAFFGQGTRLTVV.

This clone was detected only once. The gene calls are TRBV6-5 and TRBJ2-7; 11 nucleotides agree with TRBD2. The CDR3 extends over 15 amino acids. CDR1 is MNHEY and CDR2 is SVGAGI in the germline V gene. V trimming: 2 bases; J trimming: 2 bases; junction bases outside the gene matches: 2. CDR3 protein: CASSYGTSGTYEQYF. CDR3 nucleotides: TGTGCCAGCAGTTACGGGACTAGCGGAACCTACGAGCAGTACTTC.

The V gene is TRBV12-3 or TRBV12-4, the J gene TRBJ2-1; D gene uncertain. This CDR3 is built from 13 residues. Deletions cut 0 bases from V and 5 bases from J, with 5 bases between. In DNA, the CDR3 is TGTGCCAGCAGTTTAGCGAGGAACAATGAGCAGTTCTTC. It translates to CASSLARNNEQFF.

The J gene is TRBJ1-6, the V gene TRBV6-6; 8 bases align to TRBD1. Germline V gene sequence: CDR1 MNHNY, CDR2 SVGAGI (reference sequence). V lost 7 bases to trimming and J lost 9 bases; unmatched junction nucleotides: 8. This CDR3 region has 14 residues. CDR3 amino acids: CASTTGQAVSPLHF. Here the CDR3 DNA reads TGTGCCAGCACCACGGGACAGGCGGTTTCACCCCTCCACTTT.

This clone was observed a few times. The rearrangement uses TRBV6-2 or TRBV6-3 and TRBJ1-4; D is unresolved. Trimming took off 4 bases at V and 7 bases at J, with 16 bases between the two ends. The length of the CDR3 is 15 residues. Per germline, CDR1 MNHEY and CDR2 SVGEGT. The DNA of the CDR3 is TGTGCCAGCAGTTTCTACCCAGGAGGAGGTGAAAAACTGTTTTTT. It yields the protein CASSFYPGGGEKLFF.

The chain carries TRBV6-1 and TRBJ1-6; D gene uncertain. Germline lookup yields CDR1 MNHNS and CDR2 SASEGT. This CDR3 has 12 residues. V was cut by 10 bases and J by 9 bases, with 13 bases left in between. This CDR3 is CATLRTGSPLHF. The CDR3 DNA follows: TGTGCCACCCTCCGCACGGGTTCACCCCTCCACTTT.